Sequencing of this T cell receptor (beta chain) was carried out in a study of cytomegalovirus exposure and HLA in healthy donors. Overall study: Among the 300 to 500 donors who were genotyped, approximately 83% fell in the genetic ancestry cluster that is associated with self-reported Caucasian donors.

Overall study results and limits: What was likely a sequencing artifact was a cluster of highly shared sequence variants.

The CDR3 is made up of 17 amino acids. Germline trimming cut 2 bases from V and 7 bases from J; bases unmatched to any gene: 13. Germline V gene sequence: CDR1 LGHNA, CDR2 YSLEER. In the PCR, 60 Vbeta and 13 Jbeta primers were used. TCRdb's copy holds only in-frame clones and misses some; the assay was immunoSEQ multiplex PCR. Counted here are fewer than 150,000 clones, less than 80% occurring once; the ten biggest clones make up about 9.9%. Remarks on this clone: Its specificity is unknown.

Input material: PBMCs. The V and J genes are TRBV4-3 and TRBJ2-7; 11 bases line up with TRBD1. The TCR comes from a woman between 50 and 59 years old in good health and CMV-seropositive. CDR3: CASSQQLCGQGACEQYF. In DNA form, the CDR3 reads TGCGCCAGCAGCCAACAGCTTTGCGGACAGGGGGCTTGTGAGCAGTACTTC.